The text below deals with one T cell receptor beta chain. Sequencing was performed with immunoSEQ multiplex PCR; in TCRdb, only in-frame clones are kept and a portion is missing. The repertoire holds 450,000 to 500,000 clones, roughly 88% seen once, with 3% to 4% in the top ten. CDR3 size: 14 residues. In germline, CDR1 is SGHTA, CDR2 FQGNSA. With 3 bases removed from V and 2 bases from J, the gap between germline ends came to 10 bases. The sample originates from a study of blood T cell repertoires in COVID-19. Looking at the study overall: There were acute and convalescent COVID-19 samples, and they came from the United States, Italy and Spain.

This chain joins TRBV7-2 and TRBJ1-1, with TRBD1 as a possible D gene (5 bases). Sequences were obtained from peripheral blood. This clonotype was obtained from a human donor in a cohort sampled during active COVID-19. The CDR3 protein is CASSFEDRNTEAFF. CDR3 bases: TGTGCCAGCAGCTTCGAAGACAGAAACACTGAAGCTTTCTTT.